This passage covers 32 T cell receptor beta chains from one sample sequenced in a study of blood T cell repertoires in COVID-19. TCRdb's copy holds only in-frame clones and misses some; the assay was immunoSEQ multiplex PCR. The sample records over 85,000 clones, 91% being singletons. Sequencing used peripheral blood. Receptors originate from a human donor with active COVID-19. The donor label of this sample is uncertain.

The rearrangement links TRBV3-1 (or the pseudogene TRBV3-2) to TRBJ1-1; 7 bases agree with TRBD1. CDR3 length: 13 residues. The V segment lost 1 base and the J segment 14 bases; nucleotides outside the gene matches: 10. CDR1 is LGHDT, CDR2 YNNKEL, per germline (reference sequence). The DNA of the CDR3 is TGTGCCAGCAGCCAAGGTGGTGGAGGGGGCGCATTCTTT. Translated, it gives CASSQGGGGGAFF.

The chain couples TRBV4-1 to TRBJ1-3; 8 bases are shared with TRBD1. Germline CDR1 reads MGHRA; CDR2 reads YSYEKL. The junction had 9 bases not matched to a gene; V was cut back by 4 bases and J by 4 bases. The CDR3 covers 16 residues. CDR3 protein: CASSPLDRVSGNTIYF. The CDR3 DNA follows: TGCGCCAGCAGCCCCCTGGACAGGGTTTCAGGAAACACCATATATTTT.

The V call is TRBV19, the J call TRBJ2-5, with TRBD2 as a possible D gene (6 bases). CDR1 is LNHDA and CDR2 is SQIVND in the germline V gene (reference sequence). V lost 4 bases, J lost 0 bases, and 12 bases lay in between. The CDR3 sequence is 15 residues long. In nucleotides, the CDR3 is TGTGCCAGTAGTAGGGGCGGGAAGGACCAAGAGACCCAGTACTTC. Protein: CASSRGGKDQETQYF.

The CDR3 bases are TGCGCCAGCAGCCTAATAGGGACAGCTAATTACGAGCAGTACTTC. Its translation is CASSLIGTANYEQYF. V usage is TRBV5-1 and J usage is TRBJ2-7, with 7 positions matching TRBD1. There are 15 residues in the CDR3. V gave up 4 bases and J gave up 4 bases; unmatched junction bases: 11. Germline CDR1 reads SGHRS; CDR2 reads YFSETQ.

This clone was seen a single time. This chain uses TRBV5-4 with TRBJ2-3; D may be TRBD2 (6 bases). CDR1 SGHNT and CDR2 YYREEE come from the germline V gene (reference sequence). This CDR3 region has 15 residues. Trimming left V 4 bases short and J 2 bases short, with 14 bases between. The CDR3 nucleotides are TGTGCCAGCAGCCCGCGGGACCGCACCACAGATACGCAGTATTTT. Residues: CASSPRDRTTDTQYF. The whole variable domain, remainder taken from reference TRBV5-4 and TRBJ2-3, is ETGVTQSPTHLIKTRGQQVTLRCSSQSGHNTVSWYQQALGQGPQFIFQYYREEENGRGNFPPRFSGLQFPNYSSELNVNALELDDSALYLCASSPRDRTTDTQYFGPGTRLTVL.

V gene TRBV24-1 combines with J gene TRBJ1-2; no definite D call. The germline V gene has CDR1 KGHDR and CDR2 SFDVKD. The CDR3 extends over 14 amino acids. Trimming removed 1 base at V and 4 bases at J, with 9 bases between. CDR3 sequence reads: CATSDLNRIYGYTF. CDR3 nucleotide sequence: TGTGCCACCAGTGATTTAAACAGAATCTATGGCTACACCTTC.

This chain connects TRBV7-9 to TRBJ2-7; 9 bases line up with TRBD1. J gave up 3 bases and V 4 bases, and 10 bases lay outside the gene matches. CDR1 and CDR2 (germline): SEHNR, FQNEAQ (reference sequence). This CDR3 is built from 16 residues. This CDR3 is CASSSLRTGEVYEQYF. The DNA for the CDR3 is TGTGCCAGCAGCTCTCTCCGGACAGGGGAAGTCTACGAGCAGTACTTC.

This chain connects TRBV14 to TRBJ2-1, with 7 bases matching TRBD1. The junction had 9 bases not matched to a gene; V was cut back by 0 bases and J by 4 bases. Germline V gives CDR1 SGHDN, CDR2 FVKESK. The CDR3 contains 17 residues. CDR3 DNA: TGTGCCAGCAGCCAAGATCCGTCAGGGGGACCTTACAATGAGCAGTTCTTC. It specifies CASSQDPSGGPYNEQFF.

This chain joins TRBV27 and TRBJ1-4; D is ambiguous. The length of the CDR3 is 15 residues. CDR1 and CDR2 (germline): MNHEY, SMNVEV (reference sequence). V dropped 6 bases and J dropped 0 bases, with 11 bases sitting between them. The CDR3 reads CASSPKQPTNEKLFF. The CDR3 DNA is TGTGCCAGCAGCCCAAAACAGCCAACTAATGAAAAACTGTTTTTT. Full variable domain (outside the CDR3, taken from reference TRBV27 and TRBJ1-4): EAQVTQNPRYLITVTGKKLTVTCSQNMNHEYMSWYRQDPGLGLRQIYYSMNVEVTDKGDVPEGYKVSRKEKRNFPLILESPSPNQTSLYFCASSPKQPTNEKLFFGSGTQLSVL.

This chain connects TRBV2 to TRBJ1-2; D uncertain. V lost 2 bases, J lost 8 bases, and 9 bases lay in between. CDR1 is SNHLY and CDR2 is FYNNEI in the germline V gene. CDR3 length: 12 residues. The CDR3 nucleotides read TGTGCCAGCAGTGAACAGCCCGGGGGCTACACCTTC. Its protein product is CASSEQPGGYTF.

This clone has a single count. The rearrangement uses TRBV7-8 and TRBJ2-7; 10 bases are shared with TRBD1. The ends lost 3 bases at V and 3 bases at J; junction bases unmatched: 8. CDR3 size: 16 residues. Germline CDR1 and CDR2: SGHVS and FQNEAQ. The CDR3 spells CASSFALTGGHYEQYF. CDR3 DNA sequence: TGTGCCAGCAGCTTTGCTTTGACAGGGGGCCACTACGAGCAGTACTTC.

The rearrangement uses TRBV5-4 and TRBJ2-1, with D possibly being TRBD2 (5 bases). Germline CDR1 is SGHNT and CDR2 is YYREEE (reference sequence). V gave up 5 bases and J gave up 2 bases, with 8 bases separating them. The CDR3 has 13 residues. The CDR3 DNA is TGTGCCAGCAGGGAGGATGCCTACAATGAGCAGTTCTTC. Translated, it gives CASREDAYNEQFF.

J is TRBJ2-7 and V is TRBV28; perhaps TRBD2 as D (6 bases). The CDR3 length is 14 residues. CDR1 and CDR2 (germline): MDHEN, SYDVKM. Deletions cut 4 bases from V and 5 bases from J, with 15 bases between. CDR3 coding DNA: TGTGCCAGCAGTTCGCCGGGACTCCTAAACGAGCAGTACTTC. Translating gives CASSSPGLLNEQYF.

This clone was observed a single time. The chain combines TRBV5-4 with TRBJ1-4; 11 nucleotides match TRBD1. The germline V gene has CDR1 SGHNT and CDR2 YYREEE (reference sequence). The junction had 1 base not matched to a gene; V was cut back by 3 bases and J by 0 bases. The CDR3 consists of 16 residues. CDR3 nucleotide sequence: TGTGCCAGCAGCTCGGGACAGGGGGCAACTAATGAAAAACTGTTTTTT. Translating gives CASSSGQGATNEKLFF.

This chain joins TRBV2 and TRBJ2-2, with D uncertain. V was trimmed by 7 bases and J by 8 bases, leaving 8 bases between them. Germline assignment: CDR1 SNHLY and CDR2 FYNNEI. This CDR3 comprises 11 residues. CDR3 amino acids: CASMAEGELFF. The CDR3 DNA sequence: TGTGCCAGCATGGCCGAAGGGGAGCTGTTTTTT. The whole variable domain, remainder taken from reference TRBV2 and TRBJ2-2, is EPEVTQTPSHQVTQMGQEVILRCVPISNHLYFYWYRQILGQKVEFLVSFYNNEISEKSEIFDDQFSVERPDGSNFTLKIRSTKLEDSAMYFCASMAEGELFFGEGSRLTVL.

The chain recombines TRBV24-1 with TRBJ2-5; D is possibly TRBD1 (5 bases). Between the trimmed V and J ends, which lost 0 bases and 5 bases, there was a span of 9 bases. CDR1 is KGHDR and CDR2 is SFDVKD in the germline V gene. CDR3 length: 14 residues. The CDR3 sequence: CATSDLGAAETQYF. In DNA, the CDR3 is TGTGCCACCAGTGATTTGGGGGCCGCGGAGACCCAGTACTTC.

V gene TRBV5-4 combines with J gene TRBJ2-7, with 7 bases aligning to TRBD1. Trimming at V came to 4 bases and at J to 7 bases, leaving 17 bases not matched to a gene. The CDR3 length is 16 residues. Germline CDR1 reads SGHNT; CDR2 reads YYREEE (reference sequence). The CDR3 nucleotides are TGTGCCAGCAGCCGATTAAGACAGGGCGGGTCCGAAGAGCAGTACTTC. Protein: CASSRLRQGGSEEQYF.

The genes are TRBV7-9 and TRBJ2-1; 10 bases map to TRBD2. Germline loops: CDR1 SEHNR, CDR2 FQNEAQ (reference sequence). The CDR3 length is 17 residues. The V segment lost 5 bases and the J segment 8 bases; nucleotides outside the gene matches: 15. CDR3 in amino acids: CASSRGVAGGREYEQFF. CDR3 nucleotides: TGTGCCAGCAGCCGGGGTGTAGCGGGGGGCCGTGAGTATGAGCAGTTCTTC.

This chain joins TRBV2 and TRBJ2-4, with D perhaps TRBD2 (5 bases). V lost 2 bases, J lost 0 bases, and 14 bases lay in between. CDR3 size: 17 residues. The V gene's germline CDR1 is SNHLY and CDR2 FYNNEI. The CDR3 bases are TGTGCCAGCAGTGAACACCACGGAGCGGTAGCCAAAAACATTCAGTACTTC. Protein sequence: CASSEHHGAVAKNIQYF.

The CDR3 DNA reads TGTGCCAGCAGCCAAGATCCCGGGACAGGGCCAGATACGCAGTATTTT. Protein sequence: CASSQDPGTGPDTQYF. The chain uses TRBV4-2 and TRBJ2-3; 9 nucleotides align to TRBD1. The CDR3 runs to 16 residues. The V gene end was trimmed by 0 bases and the J gene end by 4 bases; junction bases not matched to a gene: 5. CDR1 and CDR2 from the germline V gene are LGHNA and YNFKEQ.

The genes are TRBV19 and TRBJ1-1; no clear D. There are 14 residues in the CDR3. Germline CDR1 is LNHDA and CDR2 is SQIVND (reference sequence). Between the trimmed V and J ends, which lost 1 base and 8 bases, there was a span of 14 bases. In nucleotides, the CDR3 is TGTGCCAGTAGTATAGCCGTAACCGGGTGGGAAGCTTTCTTT. As protein: CASSIAVTGWEAFF.

The chain links TRBV12-5 to TRBJ2-5; 9 bases match TRBD1. Unmatched junction bases numbered 5, after V lost 5 bases and J lost 4 bases. The CDR3 runs 14 residues. Germline-derived CDR1 and CDR2 are LGHNT and FRNRAP. DNA for the CDR3: TGTGCTAGTGGTAACGGGACAGGGACAGAGACCCAGTACTTC. Translating gives CASGNGTGTETQYF.

V usage is TRBV5-4 and J usage is TRBJ2-7, with D possibly TRBD1 on 6 matching bases. Trimming removed 3 bases at V and 5 bases at J, with 18 bases between. Germline-derived CDR1 and CDR2 are SGHNT and YYREEE (reference sequence). The CDR3 loop spans 15 amino acids. In DNA, the CDR3 is TGTGCCAGCAGCTCCTCAAATCAGGGGATGGACGAGCAGTACTTC. Protein sequence: CASSSSNQGMDEQYF.

The J gene is TRBJ1-1, the V gene TRBV5-4; D uncertain. V lost 2 bases to trimming and J lost 6 bases, with 11 bases between them. Germline V gene lookup returns CDR1 SGHNT and CDR2 YYREEE (reference sequence). The CDR3 spans 13 residues. The chain's CDR3 is CASSFGRVAEAFF. CDR3 DNA sequence: TGTGCCAGCAGCTTCGGTCGCGTAGCTGAAGCTTTCTTT.

V gene TRBV9 combines with J gene TRBJ1-2; 12 bases line up with TRBD1. The CDR3 contains 15 residues. CDR1 and CDR2 from the germline V gene are SGDLS and YYNGEE. With V trimmed by 0 bases and J by 8 bases, 5 bases remained unmatched. CDR3 bases: TGTGCCAGCAGCGTAGGGGGACAGGGGGCTTACGGCTACACCTTC. Translated, it gives CASSVGGQGAYGYTF.

The V gene is TRBV24-1, the J gene TRBJ2-2; TRBD1 aligns across 9 bases. CDR3 length equals 19 residues. Germline trimming cut 3 bases from V and 0 bases from J; bases unmatched to any gene: 10. Germline values: CDR1 KGHDR, CDR2 SFDVKD. This CDR3 reads CATSDPRTGVPANTGELFF. For the CDR3, the DNA is TGTGCCACCAGTGATCCCCGGACAGGGGTCCCTGCGAACACCGGGGAGCTGTTTTTT.

The V call is TRBV5-1, the J call TRBJ1-3; TRBD1 agrees at 10 bases. The J segment lost 3 bases and the V segment lost 6 bases, leaving 6 bases of the junction unmatched. Germline lookup yields CDR1 SGHRS and CDR2 YFSETQ. The CDR3 contains 15 residues. The CDR3 DNA is TGCGCCAGCACCCCGACAGGGGGCGTTGGAAACACCATATATTTT. As protein: CASTPTGGVGNTIYF. The entire variable domain, with the rest obtained from reference TRBV5-1 and TRBJ1-3, is as follows: KAGVTQTPRYLIKTRGQQVTLSCSPISGHRSVSWYQQTPGQGLQFLFEYFSETQRNKGNFPGRFSGRQFSNSRSEMNVSTLELGDSALYLCASTPTGGVGNTIYFGEGSWLTVV.

The chain joins TRBV4-1 to TRBJ2-4; the D gene is possibly TRBD2 (6 bases). The CDR3 sequence is 17 residues long. Germline CDR1 reads MGHRA; CDR2 reads YSYEKL. V was cut by 1 base and J by 2 bases, with 15 bases left in between. The CDR3 DNA reads TGCGCCAGCAGCCAAGGATTTGCGGCGGGGCCCAAAAACATTCAGTACTTC. This translates into CASSQGFAAGPKNIQYF.

The J gene is TRBJ2-3, the V gene TRBV29-1; D uncertain. V gave up 6 bases and J gave up 0 bases, with 7 bases separating them. This CDR3 region has 12 residues. From germline, CDR1 is SQVTM and CDR2 ANQGSEA. The DNA for the CDR3 is TGCAGCGTGGCAACAAGCACAGATACGCAGTATTTT. It codes for CSVATSTDTQYF.

V is TRBV6-1 and J is TRBJ1-1; maybe TRBD1 (6 bases). The CDR3 has 19 residues. Germline CDR1 and CDR2: MNHNS and SASEGT. Trimming left V 2 bases short and J 7 bases short, with 29 bases between. CDR3 sequence (DNA): TGTGCCAGCAGTGAATCCCCCGCGCTCCTCGGGGGGCTGGGCGGTGAAGCTTTCTTT. It yields the protein CASSESPALLGGLGGEAFF.

This chain connects TRBV7-8 to TRBJ1-1; D gene unclear. Trimming cost V 5 bases and J 4 bases, with 17 bases left between them. The CDR3 is made up of 15 amino acids. Germline assignment: CDR1 SGHVS and CDR2 FQNEAQ. The CDR3 loop reads CASSPPQEARTEAFF. The CDR3 DNA is TGTGCCAGCAGCCCTCCCCAGGAGGCCCGCACTGAAGCTTTCTTT.

This chain joins TRBV28 and TRBJ2-7; D call uncertain. This CDR3 region has 13 residues. Germline V CDR1 and CDR2: MDHEN, SYDVKM. Trimming removed 6 bases at V and 2 bases at J, with 11 bases between. The CDR3 protein is CASRAHTAYEQYF. CDR3 coding DNA: TGTGCCAGCAGGGCTCATACCGCCTACGAGCAGTACTTC.